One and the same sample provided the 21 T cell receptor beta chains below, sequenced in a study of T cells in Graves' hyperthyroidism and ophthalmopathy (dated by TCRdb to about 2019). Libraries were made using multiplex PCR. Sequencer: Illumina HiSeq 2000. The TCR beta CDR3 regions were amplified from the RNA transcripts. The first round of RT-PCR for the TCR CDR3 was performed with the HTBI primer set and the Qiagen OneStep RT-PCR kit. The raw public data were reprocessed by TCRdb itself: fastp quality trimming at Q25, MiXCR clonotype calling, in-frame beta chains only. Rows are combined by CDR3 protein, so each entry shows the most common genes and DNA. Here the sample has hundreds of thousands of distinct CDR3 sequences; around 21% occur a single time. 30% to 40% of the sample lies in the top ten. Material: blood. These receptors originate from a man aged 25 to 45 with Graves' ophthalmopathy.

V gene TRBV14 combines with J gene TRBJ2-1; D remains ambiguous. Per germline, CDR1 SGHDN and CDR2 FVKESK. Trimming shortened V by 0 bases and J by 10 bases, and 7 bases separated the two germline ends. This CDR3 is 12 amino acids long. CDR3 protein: CASSQDPREQFF. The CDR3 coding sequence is TGTGCCAGCAGCCAAGACCCAAGGGAGCAGTTCTTC.

Here the CDR3 DNA reads TGTGCCAGCAGTGTGGACCGAGAAATTTACGAGCAGTACTTC. It yields the protein CASSVDREIYEQYF. This chain links TRBV25-1 with TRBJ2-7, with no clear D. This CDR3 region has 14 residues. Germline V gene sequence: CDR1 MGHDK, CDR2 SYGVNS. The V and J ends lost 4 bases and 4 bases respectively, with 14 bases between them.

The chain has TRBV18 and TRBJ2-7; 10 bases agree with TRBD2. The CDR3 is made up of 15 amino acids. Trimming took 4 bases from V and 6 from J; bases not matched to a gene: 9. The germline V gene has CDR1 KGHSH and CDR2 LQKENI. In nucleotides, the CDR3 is TGTGCCAGCTCACGAACTAGCGGGGCTCAGGGCGAGCAGTACTTC. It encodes CASSRTSGAQGEQYF.

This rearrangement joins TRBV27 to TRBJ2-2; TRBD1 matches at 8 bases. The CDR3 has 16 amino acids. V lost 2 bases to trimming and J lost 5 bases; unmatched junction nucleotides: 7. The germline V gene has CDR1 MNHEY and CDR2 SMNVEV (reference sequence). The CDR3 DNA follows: TGTGCCAGCAGTTTAAGGGCAGGGGGCGCAACCGGGGAGCTGTTTTTT. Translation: CASSLRAGGATGELFF.

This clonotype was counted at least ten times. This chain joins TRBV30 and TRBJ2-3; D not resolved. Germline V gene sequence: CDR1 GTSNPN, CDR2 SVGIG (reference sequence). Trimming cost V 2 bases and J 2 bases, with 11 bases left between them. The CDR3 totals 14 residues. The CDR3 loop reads CAWSWIDLTDTQYF. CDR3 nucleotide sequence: TGTGCCTGGAGTTGGATTGACCTCACAGATACGCAGTATTTT.

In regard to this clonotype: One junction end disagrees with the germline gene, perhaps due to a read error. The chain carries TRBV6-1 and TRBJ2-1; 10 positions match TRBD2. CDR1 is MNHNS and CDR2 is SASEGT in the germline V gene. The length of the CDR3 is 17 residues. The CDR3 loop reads CASSEYPSGSHYSEQFF. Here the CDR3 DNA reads TGTGCCAGCAGTGAGTACCCTAGCGGGAGTCACTACAGTGAGCAGTTCTTC.

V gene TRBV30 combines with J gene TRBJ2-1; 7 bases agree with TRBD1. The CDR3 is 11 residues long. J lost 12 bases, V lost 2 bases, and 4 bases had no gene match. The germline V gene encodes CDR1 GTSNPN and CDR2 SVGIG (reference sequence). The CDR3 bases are TGTGCCTGGAGTAGACCAGGGGGGCAGTTCTTC. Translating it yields CAWSRPGGQFF.

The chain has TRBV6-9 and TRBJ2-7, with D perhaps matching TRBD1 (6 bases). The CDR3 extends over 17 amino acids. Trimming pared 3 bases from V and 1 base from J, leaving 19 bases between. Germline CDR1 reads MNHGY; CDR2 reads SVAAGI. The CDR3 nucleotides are TGTGCCAGCAGTTACCCCCCCGACAGGCCGTATTCCTACGAGCAGTACTTC. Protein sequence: CASSYPPDRPYSYEQYF.

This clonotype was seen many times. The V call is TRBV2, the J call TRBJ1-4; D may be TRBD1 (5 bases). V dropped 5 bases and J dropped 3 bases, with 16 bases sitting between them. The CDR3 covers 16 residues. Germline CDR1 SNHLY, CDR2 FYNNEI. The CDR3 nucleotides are TGTGCCAGCAGTTTTCTGGGGGGATCGGCTAATGAAAAACTGTTTTTT. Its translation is CASSFLGGSANEKLFF.

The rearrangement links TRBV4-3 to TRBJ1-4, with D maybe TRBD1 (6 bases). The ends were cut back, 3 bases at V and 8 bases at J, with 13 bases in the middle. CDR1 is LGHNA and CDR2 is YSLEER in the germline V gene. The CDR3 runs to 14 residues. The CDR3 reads CASSQGGLKEKLFF. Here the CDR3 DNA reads TGCGCCAGCAGCCAGGGGGGCTTGAAGGAAAAACTGTTTTTT.

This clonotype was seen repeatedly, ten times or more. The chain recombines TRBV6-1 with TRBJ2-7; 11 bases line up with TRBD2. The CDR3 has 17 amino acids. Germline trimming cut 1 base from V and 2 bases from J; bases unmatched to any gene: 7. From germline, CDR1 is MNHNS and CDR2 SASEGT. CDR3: CASSEVGFSGGAYEQYF. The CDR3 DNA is TGTGCCAGCAGTGAAGTAGGATTTAGCGGGGGGGCCTACGAGCAGTACTTC.

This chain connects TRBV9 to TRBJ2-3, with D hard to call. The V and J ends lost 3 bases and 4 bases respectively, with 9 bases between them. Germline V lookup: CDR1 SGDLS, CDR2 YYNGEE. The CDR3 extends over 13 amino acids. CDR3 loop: CASSARLADTQYF. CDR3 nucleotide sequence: TGTGCCAGCAGCGCCCGTTTAGCAGATACGCAGTATTTT.

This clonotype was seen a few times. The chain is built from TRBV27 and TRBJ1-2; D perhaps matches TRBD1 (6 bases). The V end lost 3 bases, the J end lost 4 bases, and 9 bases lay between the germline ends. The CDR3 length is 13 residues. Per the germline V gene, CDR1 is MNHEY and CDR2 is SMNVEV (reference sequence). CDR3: CASSLKGGYGYTF. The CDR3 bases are TGTGCCAGCAGTTTGAAAGGGGGCTATGGCTACACCTTC.

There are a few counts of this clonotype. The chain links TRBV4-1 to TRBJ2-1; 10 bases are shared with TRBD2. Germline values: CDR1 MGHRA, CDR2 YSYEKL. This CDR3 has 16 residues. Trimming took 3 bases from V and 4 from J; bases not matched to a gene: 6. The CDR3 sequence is CASSHPSGRAYNEQFF. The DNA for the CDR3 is TGCGCCAGCAGCCATCCTAGCGGGAGAGCGTACAATGAGCAGTTCTTC.

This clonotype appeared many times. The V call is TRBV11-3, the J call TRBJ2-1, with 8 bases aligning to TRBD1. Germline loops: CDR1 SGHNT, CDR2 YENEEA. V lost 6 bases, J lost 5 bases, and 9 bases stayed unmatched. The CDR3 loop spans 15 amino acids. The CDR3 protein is CASSPRTGSDNEQFF. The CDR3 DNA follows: TGTGCCAGCAGTCCTAGGACAGGGTCGGACAATGAGCAGTTCTTC.

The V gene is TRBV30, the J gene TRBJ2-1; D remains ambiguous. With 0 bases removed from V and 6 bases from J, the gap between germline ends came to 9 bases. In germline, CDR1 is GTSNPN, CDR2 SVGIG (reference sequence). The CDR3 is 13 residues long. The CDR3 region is CAWSVGTVNEQFF. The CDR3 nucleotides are TGTGCCTGGAGTGTAGGCACCGTCAATGAGCAGTTCTTC.

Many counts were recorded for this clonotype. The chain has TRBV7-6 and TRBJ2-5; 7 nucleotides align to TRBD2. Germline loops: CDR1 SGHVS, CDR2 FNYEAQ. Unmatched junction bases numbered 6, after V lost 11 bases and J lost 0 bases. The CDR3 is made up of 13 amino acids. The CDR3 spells CAFSAGDQETQYF. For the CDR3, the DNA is TGTGCCTTTTCCGCGGGGGACCAAGAGACCCAGTACTTC. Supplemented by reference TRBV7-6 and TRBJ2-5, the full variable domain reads GAGVSQSPRYKVTKRGQDVALRCDPISGHVSLYWYRQALGQGPEFLTYFNYEAQQDKSGLPNDRFSAERPEGSISTLTIQRTEQRDSAMYRCAFSAGDQETQYFGPGTRLLVL.

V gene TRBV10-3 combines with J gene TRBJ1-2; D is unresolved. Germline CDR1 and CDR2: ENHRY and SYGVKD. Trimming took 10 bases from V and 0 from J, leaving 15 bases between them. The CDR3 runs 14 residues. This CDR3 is CATKWELTNYGYTF. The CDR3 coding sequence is TGTGCCACCAAATGGGAGTTAACTAACTATGGCTACACCTTC.

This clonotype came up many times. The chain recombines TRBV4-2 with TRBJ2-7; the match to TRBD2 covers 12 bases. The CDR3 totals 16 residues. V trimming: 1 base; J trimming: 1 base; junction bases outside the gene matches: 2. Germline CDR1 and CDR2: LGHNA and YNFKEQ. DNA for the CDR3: TGTGCCAGCAGCCAAGGGACTAGCGGGATATCCTACGAGCAGTACTTC. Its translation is CASSQGTSGISYEQYF.

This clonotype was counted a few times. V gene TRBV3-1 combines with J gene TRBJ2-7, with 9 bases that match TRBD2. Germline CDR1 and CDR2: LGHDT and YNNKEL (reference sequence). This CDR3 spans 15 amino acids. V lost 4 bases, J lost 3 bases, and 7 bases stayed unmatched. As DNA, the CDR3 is TGTGCCAGCAGCCTGGGTCCGACTAGCGGCTACGAGCAGTACTTC. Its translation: CASSLGPTSGYEQYF.

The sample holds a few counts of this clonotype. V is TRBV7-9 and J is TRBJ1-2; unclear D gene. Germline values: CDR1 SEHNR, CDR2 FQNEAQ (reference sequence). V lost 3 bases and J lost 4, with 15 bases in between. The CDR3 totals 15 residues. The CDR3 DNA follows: TGTGCCAGCAGCTTTGACCCGCAAAAGGCCTATGGCTACACCTTC. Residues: CASSFDPQKAYGYTF.